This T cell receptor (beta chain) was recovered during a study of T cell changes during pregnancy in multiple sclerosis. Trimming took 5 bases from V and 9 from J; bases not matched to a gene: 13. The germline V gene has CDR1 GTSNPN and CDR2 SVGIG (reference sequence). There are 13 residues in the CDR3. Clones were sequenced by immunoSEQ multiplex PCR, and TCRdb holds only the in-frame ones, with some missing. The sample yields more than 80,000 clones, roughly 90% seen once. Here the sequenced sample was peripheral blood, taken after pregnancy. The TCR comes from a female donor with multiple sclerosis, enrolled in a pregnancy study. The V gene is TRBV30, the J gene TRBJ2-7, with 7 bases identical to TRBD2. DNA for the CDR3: TGTGCCTGGGGGAGGGATGAAAAGAAGGGGCAGTACTTC. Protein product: CAWGRDEKKGQYF. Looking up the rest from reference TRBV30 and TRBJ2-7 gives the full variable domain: SQTIHQWPATLVQPVGSPLSLECTVEGTSNPNLYWYRQAAGRGLQLLFYSVGIGQISSEVPQNLSASRPQDRQFILSSKKLLLSDSGFYLCAWGRDEKKGQYFGPGTRLTVT.